Listed here are 8 T cell receptor beta chains from one sample, sequenced in a study of beta chain features in type 1 diabetes. Points from the study as a whole: TCRB CDR3 length was moderately but significantly reduced in all four CD4+ subsets of Type 1 diabetes patients.

Their antigens are not known. The sequenced template was cDNA made from the entire isolated RNA. TCRdb's table, derived via immunoSEQ multiplex PCR, lists solely in-frame clones and lacks some. The sample shows hundreds of thousands of clones, roughly a tenth of them seen only once. The material sequenced was naive CD4+ T cells from blood. The receptors come from a man younger than 40 with type 1 diabetes.

The chain uses TRBV7-9 and TRBJ2-3, with D uncertain. CDR1 and CDR2 from the germline V gene are SEHNR and FQNEAQ (reference sequence). V gave up 3 bases and J gave up 4 bases, with 5 bases separating them. This CDR3 is built from 12 residues. The CDR3 DNA reads as TGTGCCAGCAGCTTTCTCTCAGATACGCAGTATTTT. Protein: CASSFLSDTQYF.

The rearrangement joins TRBV15 to TRBJ2-1; 10 nucleotides agree with TRBD2. Trimming at V came to 1 base and at J to 7 bases, leaving 10 bases not matched to a gene. The CDR3 is made up of 17 amino acids. Germline V gene sequence: CDR1 LNHNV, CDR2 YYDKDF (reference sequence). CDR3 residues: CATSRGPSGGMWNEQFF. The CDR3 DNA is TGTGCCACCAGCAGAGGCCCTAGCGGGGGCATGTGGAATGAGCAGTTCTTC.

In this sample, this clone turned up a few times. The gene calls are TRBV7-2 and TRBJ2-7; D is perhaps TRBD1 (5 bases). V lost 1 base and J 2 bases, leaving 9 bases between the germline ends. There are 14 residues in the CDR3. CDR1 SGHTA and CDR2 FQGNSA come from the germline V gene. DNA for the CDR3: TGTGCCAGCAGCTTAGTGGGGCAGACCTACGAGCAGTACTTC. Its translation: CASSLVGQTYEQYF. The entire variable domain, with the rest obtained from reference TRBV7-2 and TRBJ2-7, is as follows: GAGVSQSPSNKVTEKGKDVELRCDPISGHTALYWYRQSLGQGLEFLIYFQGNSAPDKSGLPSDRFSAERTGGSVSTLTIQRTQQEDSAVYLCASSLVGQTYEQYFGPGTRLTVT.

The rearrangement uses TRBV30 and TRBJ1-1; TRBD1 is a possible D gene (5 bases). The CDR3 sequence is 13 residues long. CDR1 is GTSNPN and CDR2 is SVGIG in the germline V gene (reference sequence). The V end was cut by 1 base, the J end by 2 bases, with 8 bases between. CDR3 sequence: CAWSGQSNTEAFF. CDR3 DNA: TGTGCCTGGAGTGGACAGAGCAACACTGAAGCTTTCTTT.

The sample holds a few counts of this clone. This rearrangement joins TRBV9 to TRBJ2-5; no reliable D call. Germline V gene lookup returns CDR1 SGDLS and CDR2 YYNGEE. The CDR3 contains 13 residues. V was shortened by 2 bases and J by 2 bases, with 7 bases between the two germline ends. Written as DNA, the CDR3 is TGTGCCAGCAGCGTTTCCAGGCAAGAGACCCAGTACTTC. This translates into CASSVSRQETQYF.

This chain joins TRBV9 and TRBJ2-2, with D maybe TRBD1 (5 bases). The CDR3 extends over 19 amino acids. Trimming stripped 0 bases from V and 1 base from J, with 19 bases between. Germline CDR1 is SGDLS and CDR2 is YYNGEE. CDR3 nucleotide sequence: TGTGCCAGCAGCGTAGGCCCTCTCCTACAGGCTTTGAACACCGGGGAGCTGTTTTTT. Translation: CASSVGPLLQALNTGELFF.

This rearrangement joins TRBV7-2 to TRBJ2-3; TRBD2 is a possible D gene (5 bases). V was pared by 5 bases and J by 2 bases, with 14 bases between. Germline V gene data show CDR1 as SGHTA and CDR2 as FQGNSA. The CDR3 has 15 residues. The CDR3 DNA reads TGTGCCAGCAGCGAGGGTACCGCCCACACAGATACGCAGTATTTT. Protein sequence: CASSEGTAHTDTQYF.

This clone was seen more than once but under ten times. The V gene is TRBV6-5, the J gene TRBJ2-3; 7 bases are shared with TRBD2. V shed 4 bases and J 6 bases; nucleotides not matched to a gene: 7. The CDR3 spans 14 residues. Germline V CDR1 and CDR2: MNHEY, SVGAGI. CDR3: CASSLGGSRDTQYF. CDR3 in DNA: TGTGCCAGCAGTTTGGGAGGGTCGAGGGATACGCAGTATTTT.